This TCR beta chain is drawn from a study of blood T cell repertoires in COVID-19. Study in general: COVID-19 samples, acute and convalescent, were from the United States, Italy and Spain. Nucleic acid was either cDNA or gDNA, and it came from T cells, B-cell-depleted T cells, or PBMCs.

This clone was picked up one time. This CDR3 spans 13 amino acids. V lost 4 bases to trimming and J lost 8 bases, with 11 bases between them. The germline CDR1 and CDR2 sequences are MNHEY and SMNVEV (reference sequence). In the authors' workflow: Estimates of nucleated cell counts were drawn from the amplification of reference gene primers. Data came from immunoSEQ multiplex PCR; TCRdb stores just in-frame clones and leaves some out. That table furnishes V, J and clone size, whereas the DNA furnished D and trimming. This sample yields roughly 110,000 clones, of which about 87% are seen a single time; 5.5% to 8% belongs to the top ten.

This receptor was taken from a man aged 45-60 years with active or convalescent COVID-19. The chain joins TRBV27 to TRBJ1-4; possible D gene TRBD1, 6 bases. Sequencing used peripheral blood. Here the CDR3 reads CASSSHQGEKLFF. CDR3 bases: TGTGCCAGCAGTTCCCACCAGGGGGAAAAACTGTTTTTT.